This T cell receptor (delta chain) was recorded in a study of Vδ1+ human thymocytes. The sorted cells were CD3+ Vdelta1+ Vdelta2- thymocytes from alphabeta-depleted thymus. Between roughly 96% and 99.6% of sorted thymocytes were Vdelta1+. The template was reverse-transcribed extracted RNA. CDR3 amplicons came from multiplex PCR with pooled V-gene forward and constant-region reverse primers. TCRdb re-analyzed the multiplex PCR reads via CATT. The table lists 20,000 to 25,000 delta-chain clones, 7% to 8.5% of them singletons. Broader study findings: Bulk repertoire data may be misinterpreted because of unexpected Vdelta2 sequences. Thymic TRG and TRD repertoires appeared highly polyclonal. Unlike peripheral blood Vdelta1+ controls, thymic delta-chain sequences included around 18% Vdelta2 and few Vdelta3.

There are a few counts of this clone. Antigen specificity is unknown. The germline V gene has CDR1 TSWWSYY and CDR2 QGS. The V end was cut by 1 base, the J end by 4 bases, with 4 bases between. The CDR3 totals 12 residues. This TCR came from a child under two years old who had congenital heart surgery. Sequencing was performed on Vdelta1+ gamma-delta thymocytes from the thymus. Subset specified: FACS-sorted CD3+ TCRalphabeta- TCRVdelta1+ TCRVdelta2- thymocytes. The V gene is TRDV1, the J gene TRDJ1, with D unresolved. CDR3 loop: CALGEPGDKLIF. The CDR3 nucleotides are TGTGCTCTTGGGGAACCGGGCGATAAACTCATCTTT.